Presented here are 8 T cell receptor beta chains from one specimen sequenced in a study of identical twins. TCRdb processed the 5' RACE reads anew with MiXCR; each CDR3 protein has one entry. The repertoire holds 310,000 or so distinct CDR3 sequences, with more than 6.5% as singletons. The same data also contributed to another study, on yellow fever vaccine responses in identical twins.

Material for sequencing was memory (CD45RO+) T cells sorted from blood. Receptors originate from a young woman in good health.

Only a few counts were recorded for this clonotype. The J gene is TRBJ2-1, the V gene TRBV9; D possibly corresponds to TRBD2 (7 bases). The V end lost 4 bases, the J end lost 0 bases, and 23 bases lay between the germline ends. CDR1 is SGDLS and CDR2 is YYNGEE in the germline V gene. The CDR3 is 19 amino acids. The CDR3 DNA reads TGTGCCAGCAGCTCACCGGGGGGCTTCACTGGGAGCTCCTACAATGAGCAGTTCTTC. Encoded protein: CASSSPGGFTGSSYNEQFF.

This clonotype has more than one count but fewer than ten. The CDR3, as DNA: TGTGCCAGCAGCCGGCTCGGGTCGAACACTGAAGCTTTCTTT. It encodes CASSRLGSNTEAFF. The rearrangement links TRBV3-1 to TRBJ1-1; no definite D call. Trimming shortened V by 4 bases and J by 1 base, and 10 bases separated the two germline ends. This CDR3 is built from 14 residues. CDR1 LGHDT and CDR2 YNNKEL come from the germline V gene (reference sequence). Combining the CDR3 with reference TRBV3-1 and TRBJ1-1 gives the whole variable domain DTAVSQTPKYLVTQMGNDKSIKCEQNLGHDTMYWYKQDSKKFLKIMFSYNNKELIINETVPNRFSPKSPDKAHLNLHINSLELGDSAVYFCASSRLGSNTEAFFGQGTRLTVV.

This rearrangement joins TRBV5-6 to TRBJ2-5; D is perhaps TRBD1 (5 bases). CDR1 SGHDT and CDR2 YYEEEE come from the germline V gene. Trimming pared 6 bases from V and 4 bases from J, leaving 19 bases between. The CDR3 has 15 amino acids. DNA for the CDR3: TGTGCCAGCACCCAGGGCATTCGGCTCAGAGAGACCCAGTACTTC. It is translated as CASTQGIRLRETQYF.

The chain carries TRBV6-4 and TRBJ1-1, with TRBD1 matching 8 bases. This CDR3 spans 14 amino acids. CDR1 MRHNA and CDR2 SNTAGT come from the germline V gene. V dropped 4 bases and J dropped 4; count of bases not matched to a gene: 5. CDR3 coding DNA: TGTGCCAGCAGTGGGACAGGGTTGGCCACTGAAGCTTTCTTT. Translation gives CASSGTGLATEAFF.

The table lists this clonotype with a few counts. This chain joins TRBV7-6 and TRBJ1-2, with unresolved D. This CDR3 comprises 14 residues. The germline CDR1 and CDR2 sequences are SGHVS and FNYEAQ. Trimming stripped 5 bases from V and 2 bases from J, with 12 bases between. CDR3 protein: CASSQADGNYGYTF. CDR3 coding DNA: TGTGCCAGCAGCCAAGCGGACGGGAACTATGGCTACACCTTC.

The rearrangement uses TRBV15 and TRBJ1-3; D perhaps matches TRBD1 (5 bases). The CDR3 length is 14 residues. Germline-derived CDR1 and CDR2 are LNHNV and YYDKDF (reference sequence). Trimming pared 6 bases from V and 0 bases from J, leaving 9 bases between. The CDR3 loop reads CATSRGVSGNTIYF. DNA of the CDR3: TGTGCCACCAGTCGGGGGGTCTCTGGAAACACCATATATTTT.

This clonotype was observed a few times. The chain couples TRBV5-1 to TRBJ2-5; 12 bases agree with TRBD2. This CDR3 spans 19 amino acids. V shed 1 base, J shed 4 bases, and the junction held 14 bases outside the gene matches. CDR1 and CDR2 (germline): SGHRS, YFSETQ. CDR3 in amino acids: CASSLTLAGGPGFGETQYF. DNA of the CDR3: TGCGCCAGCAGCTTGACGCTAGCGGGAGGGCCGGGGTTTGGAGAGACCCAGTACTTC.

Concerning this clonotype itself: A much larger clone differs from this one at a single base, so this may be a read error. V usage is TRBV4-2 and J usage is TRBJ2-2, with 10 bases lining up with TRBD2. Germline assignment: CDR1 LGHNA and CDR2 YNFKEQ. The CDR3 contains 16 residues. The CDR3 loop is CASSLLTSGNTGELIF. CDR3 sequence (DNA): TGTGCCAGCAGCCTGCTCACTAGCGGGAACACCGGGGAGCTGATTTTT.